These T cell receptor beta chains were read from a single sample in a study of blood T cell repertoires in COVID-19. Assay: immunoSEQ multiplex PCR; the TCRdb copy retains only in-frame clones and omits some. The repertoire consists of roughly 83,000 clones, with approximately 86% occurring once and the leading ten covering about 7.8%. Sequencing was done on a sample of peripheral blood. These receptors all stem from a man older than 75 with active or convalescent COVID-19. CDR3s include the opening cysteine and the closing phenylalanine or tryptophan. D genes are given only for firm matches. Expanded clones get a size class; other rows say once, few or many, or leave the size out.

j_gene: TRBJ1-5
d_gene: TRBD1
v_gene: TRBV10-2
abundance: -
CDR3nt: TGCGCCAGCAGTGGACAGGGGGCTCAGCCCCAGCATTTT
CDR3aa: CASSGQGAQPQHF

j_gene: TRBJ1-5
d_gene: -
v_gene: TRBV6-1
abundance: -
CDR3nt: TGTGCCAGCAGTGACCCTCCCGGGGCCCAGCATTTT
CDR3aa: CASSDPPGAQHF

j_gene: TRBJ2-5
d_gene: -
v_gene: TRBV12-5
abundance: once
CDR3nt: TGTGCTAGTGGATCGGGATTGGGGGAGACCCAGTACTTC
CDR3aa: CASGSGLGETQYF

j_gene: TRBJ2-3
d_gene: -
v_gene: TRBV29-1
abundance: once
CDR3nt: TGCAGCGCCGGGGGTATTGAAGATACGCAGTATTTT
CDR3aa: CSAGGIEDTQYF

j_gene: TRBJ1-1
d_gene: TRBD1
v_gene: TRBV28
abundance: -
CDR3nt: TGTGCCAGCATTACGACAGGGGGGTGGAACACTGAAGCTTTCTTT
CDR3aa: CASITTGGWNTEAFF

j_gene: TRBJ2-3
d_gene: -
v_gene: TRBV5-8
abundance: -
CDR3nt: TGTGCCAGCAGCCCACGCGCAGGGGCCCTCGGAACAGATACGCAGTATTTT
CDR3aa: CASSPRAGALGTDTQYF

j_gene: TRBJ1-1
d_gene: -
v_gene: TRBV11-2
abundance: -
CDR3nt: TGTGCCAGCAGCCCTACCGCGGCTGGGGAGACTGAAGCTTTCTTT
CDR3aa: CASSPTAAGETEAFF

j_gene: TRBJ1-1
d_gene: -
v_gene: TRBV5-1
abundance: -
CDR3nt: TGCGCCAGCAGCTTGGCCGGGGACACTGAAGCTTTCTTT
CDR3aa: CASSLAGDTEAFF

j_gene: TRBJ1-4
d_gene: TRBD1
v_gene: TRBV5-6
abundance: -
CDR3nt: TGTGCCAGCAGCTTGTTGACAGGGCACCTCAATGAAAAACTGTTTTTT
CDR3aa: CASSLLTGHLNEKLFF

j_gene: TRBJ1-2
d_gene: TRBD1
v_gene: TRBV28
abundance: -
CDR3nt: TGTGCCAGCAGTCTCCTGACAGGGCGAGGCTACACCTTC
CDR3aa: CASSLLTGRGYTF

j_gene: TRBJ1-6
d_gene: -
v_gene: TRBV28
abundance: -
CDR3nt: TGTGCCAGCAAAGACGGGGGAAATTCACCCCTCCACTTT
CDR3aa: CASKDGGNSPLHF

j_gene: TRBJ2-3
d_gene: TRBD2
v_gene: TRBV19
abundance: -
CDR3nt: TGTGCCAGTTCCGTTACTTCTAGCGGGCCGCGGGATACGCAGTATTTT
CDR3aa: CASSVTSSGPRDTQYF

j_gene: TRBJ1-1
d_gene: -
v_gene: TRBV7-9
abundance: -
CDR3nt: TGTGCCAGCAGCGCTGACAGTCCCCAAGCTTTCTTT
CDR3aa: CASSADSPQAFF

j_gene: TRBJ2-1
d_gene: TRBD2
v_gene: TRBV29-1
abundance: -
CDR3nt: TGCAGCGTTGATGTTCCCGGGACTAGCTCCTACAATGAGCAGTTCTTC
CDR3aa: CSVDVPGTSSYNEQFF

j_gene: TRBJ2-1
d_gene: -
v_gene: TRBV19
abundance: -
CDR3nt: TGTGCCAGTAGTTACAGTAATTACTACAATGAGCAGTTCTTC
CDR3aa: CASSYSNYYNEQFF

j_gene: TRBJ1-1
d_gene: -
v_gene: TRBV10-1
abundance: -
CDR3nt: TGCGCCAGCATGATGACACTGAACACTGAAGCTTTCTTT
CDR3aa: CASMMTLNTEAFF

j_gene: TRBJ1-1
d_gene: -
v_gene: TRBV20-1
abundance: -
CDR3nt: TGCGGTGGAGTCATGAACACTGAAGCTTTCTTT
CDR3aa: CGGVMNTEAFF

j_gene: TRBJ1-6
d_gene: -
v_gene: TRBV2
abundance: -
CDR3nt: TGTGCCAGCAGTGAAGCGCGGGGGTACTCCGGTTCACCCCTCCACTTT
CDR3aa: CASSEARGYSGSPLHF

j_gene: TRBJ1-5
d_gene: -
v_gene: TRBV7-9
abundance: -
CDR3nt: TGTGCCAGCAGCTTAGCGCGGGGGGGTGGCAATCAGCCCCAGCATTTT
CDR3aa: CASSLARGGGNQPQHF

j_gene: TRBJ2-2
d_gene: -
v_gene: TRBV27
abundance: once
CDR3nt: TGTGCCAGCAGTTTATCGCCGGGGTCCACCGGGGAGCTGTTTTTT
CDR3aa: CASSLSPGSTGELFF

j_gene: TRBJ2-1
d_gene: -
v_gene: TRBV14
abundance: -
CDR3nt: TGTGCCAGCAGCCAAGAATTGCAGGGTTCGCAGTTCTTC
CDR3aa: CASSQELQGSQFF

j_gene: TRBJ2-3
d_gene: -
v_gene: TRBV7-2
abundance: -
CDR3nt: TGTGCCAGCAGCTTAGAGGGGGTCGGCACAGATACGCAGTATTTT
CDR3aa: CASSLEGVGTDTQYF

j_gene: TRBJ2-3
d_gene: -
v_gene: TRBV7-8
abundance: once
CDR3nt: TGTGCCAGCAGCTCCCGACCACAGAGCACAGATACGCAGTATTTT
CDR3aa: CASSSRPQSTDTQYF

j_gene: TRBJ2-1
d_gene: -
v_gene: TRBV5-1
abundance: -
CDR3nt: TGCGCCAGCAGCTTGGATCTAGATAGAAATGAGCAGTTCTTC
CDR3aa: CASSLDLDRNEQFF

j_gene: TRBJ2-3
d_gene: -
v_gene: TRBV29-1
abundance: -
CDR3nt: TGCAGCGTTGCGGACAGTCGACATACGCAGTATTTT
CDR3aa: CSVADSRHTQYF

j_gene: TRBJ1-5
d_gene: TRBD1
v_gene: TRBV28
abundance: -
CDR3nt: TGTGCCAGTAGAAAGACAGGGGGAGAACAGCCCCAGCATTTT
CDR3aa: CASRKTGGEQPQHF

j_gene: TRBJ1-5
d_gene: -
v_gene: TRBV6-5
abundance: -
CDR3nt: TGTGCCAGCAGAGACAGATATAGCAATCAGCCCCAGCATTTT
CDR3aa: CASRDRYSNQPQHF

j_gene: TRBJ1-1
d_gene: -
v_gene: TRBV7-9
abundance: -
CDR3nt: TGTGCCAGCAGCTTACGTTCGGGATTAGGAACTGAAGCTTTCTTT
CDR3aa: CASSLRSGLGTEAFF

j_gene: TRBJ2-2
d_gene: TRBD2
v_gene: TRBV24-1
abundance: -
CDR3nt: TGTGCCACCAGTGCTCTAGCGGCTACCGGGGAGCTGTTTTTT
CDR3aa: CATSALAATGELFF

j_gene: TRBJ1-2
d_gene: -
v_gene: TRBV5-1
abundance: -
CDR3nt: TGCGCCAGCAGCTTTGCAGGGTCCCCCACTGCTATTGGCTACACCTTC
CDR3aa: CASSFAGSPTAIGYTF

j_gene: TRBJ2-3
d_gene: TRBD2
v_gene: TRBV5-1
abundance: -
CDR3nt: TGCGCCAGCAGCTTGGTACCTGCTAGCGGGGGGGACTATACGCAGTATTTT
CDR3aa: CASSLVPASGGDYTQYF

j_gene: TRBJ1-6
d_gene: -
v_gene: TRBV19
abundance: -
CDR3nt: TGTGCCAGTAGTATCAAGAACAGGAATTCACCCCTCCACTTT
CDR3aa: CASSIKNRNSPLHF

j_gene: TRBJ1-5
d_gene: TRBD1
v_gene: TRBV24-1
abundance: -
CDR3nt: TGTGCCACCAGTGAAACAGGGGGGTCAAATCAGCCCCAGCATTTT
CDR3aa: CATSETGGSNQPQHF

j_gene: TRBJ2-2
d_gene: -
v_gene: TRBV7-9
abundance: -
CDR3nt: TGTGCCAGCAGCTCGCCTCCGGGACATTCGAACACCGGGGAGCTGTTTTTT
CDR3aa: CASSSPPGHSNTGELFF

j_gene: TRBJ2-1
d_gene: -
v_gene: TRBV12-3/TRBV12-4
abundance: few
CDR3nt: TGTGCCAGCAGTCCGCGATATGAGCAGTTCTTC
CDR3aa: CASSPRYEQFF

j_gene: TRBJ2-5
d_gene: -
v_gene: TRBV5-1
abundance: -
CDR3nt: TGCGCCAGCAGCTTGGCACTCCAAGAGACCCAGTACTTC
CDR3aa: CASSLALQETQYF

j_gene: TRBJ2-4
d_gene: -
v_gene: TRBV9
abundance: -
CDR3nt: TGTGCCAGCAGCGTAGAAGACTGGGAGACCCGCGGCATTCAGTACTTC
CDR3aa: CASSVEDWETRGIQYF

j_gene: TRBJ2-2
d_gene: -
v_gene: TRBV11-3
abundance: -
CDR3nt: TGTGCCAGCAACCAGGGGGGGGAGCTGTTTTTT
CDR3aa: CASNQGGELFF

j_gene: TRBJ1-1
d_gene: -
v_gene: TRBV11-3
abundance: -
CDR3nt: TGTGCCAGCAGCTTATCTTCAGTCTTAAACACTGAAGCTTTCTTT
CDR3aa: CASSLSSVLNTEAFF

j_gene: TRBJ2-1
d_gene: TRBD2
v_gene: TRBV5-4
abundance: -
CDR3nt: TGTGCCAGCAGCGTAGGACTAGCGGGAGTTAAAGTGGGCCATGGTCTTGAGCAGTTCTTC
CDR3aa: CASSVGLAGVKVGHGLEQFF

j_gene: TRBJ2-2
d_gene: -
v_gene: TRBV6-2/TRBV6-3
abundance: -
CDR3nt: TGTGCCAGCAGTTATTGGGGCTCTAACACCGGGGAGCTGTTTTTT
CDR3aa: CASSYWGSNTGELFF

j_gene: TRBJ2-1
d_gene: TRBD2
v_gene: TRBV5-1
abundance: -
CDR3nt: TGCGCCAGCAGCCCGTTCGGGACTAGCGGAAACAATGAGCAGTTCTTC
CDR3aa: CASSPFGTSGNNEQFF

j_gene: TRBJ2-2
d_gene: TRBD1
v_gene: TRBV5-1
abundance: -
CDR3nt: TGCGCCAGCAGCCCCGGGACAGGCACCGGGGAGCTGTTTTTT
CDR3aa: CASSPGTGTGELFF

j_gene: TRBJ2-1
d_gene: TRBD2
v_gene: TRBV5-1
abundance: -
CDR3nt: TGCGCCAGCAGCTTGGTTCTAGCGGGGGGGTTCGACAATGAGCAGTTCTTC
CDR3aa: CASSLVLAGGFDNEQFF

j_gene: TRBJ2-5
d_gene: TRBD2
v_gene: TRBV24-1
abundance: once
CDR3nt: TGTGCCACCAGTGAACCTATAGCGGGGGGGCAGGAGACCCAGTACTTC
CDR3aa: CATSEPIAGGQETQYF

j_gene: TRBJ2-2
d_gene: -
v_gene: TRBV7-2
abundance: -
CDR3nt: TGTGCCAGCAGCTTAGCGTCGCGGGATTTCACCGGGGAGCTATTTTTT
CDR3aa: CASSLASRDFTGELFF

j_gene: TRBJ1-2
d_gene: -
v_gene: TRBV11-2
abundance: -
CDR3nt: TGTGCCAGCAGCTTGACCTTAGCGTATGGCTACACCTTC
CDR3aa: CASSLTLAYGYTF

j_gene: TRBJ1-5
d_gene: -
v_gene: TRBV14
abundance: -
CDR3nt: TGTGCCAGCAGCCAACAGGGAGGCCAGCCCCAGCATTTT
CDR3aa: CASSQQGGQPQHF

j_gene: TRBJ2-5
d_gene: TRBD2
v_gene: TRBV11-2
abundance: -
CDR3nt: TGTGCCAGCAGCCCGCAGGGGCTAGCGGGCGTACGAGAGACCCAGTACTTC
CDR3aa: CASSPQGLAGVRETQYF

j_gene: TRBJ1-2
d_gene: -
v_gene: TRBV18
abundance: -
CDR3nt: TGTGCCAGCTCACCACAGCTCGGCAGGGTAGTTAGTGGCTACACCTTC
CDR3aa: CASSPQLGRVVSGYTF

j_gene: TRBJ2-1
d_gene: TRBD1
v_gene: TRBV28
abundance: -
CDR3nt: TGTGCCAGCAGTTTGGCCGCAGGGGGAGATTACAATGAGCAGTTCTTC
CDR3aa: CASSLAAGGDYNEQFF

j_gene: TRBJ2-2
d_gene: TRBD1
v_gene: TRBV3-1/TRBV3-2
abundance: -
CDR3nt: TGTGCCAGCAGCCACCGGGACAGGGCGGCCGGGGAGCTGTTTTTT
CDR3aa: CASSHRDRAAGELFF

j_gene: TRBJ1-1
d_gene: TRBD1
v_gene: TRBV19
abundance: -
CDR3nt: TGTGCCAGTAGTATTTACAGGGGGGAAGCTTTCTTT
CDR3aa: CASSIYRGEAFF

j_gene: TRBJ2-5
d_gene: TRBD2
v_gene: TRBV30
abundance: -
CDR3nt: TGTGCCTGGAGGCGGACTAGCGGGAGTGAGACCCAGTACTTC
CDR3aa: CAWRRTSGSETQYF